The clone carrying this T cell receptor (beta chain) is medium-sized. This CDR3 comprises 17 residues. Germline CDR1 is LGHNA and CDR2 is YNFKEQ. V was pared by 2 bases and J by 1 base, with 6 bases of the junction left unmatched. The sample originates from a study of blood T cell repertoires in COVID-19. Study-wide context: Whether acute or convalescent, the COVID-19 samples came from the United States, Italy and Spain. In each case, the material was cDNA or gDNA derived from T cells, B-cell-depleted T cells, or PBMCs.

The data were produced by immunoSEQ multiplex PCR, yet TCRdb's version contains in-frame clones alone and is incomplete. This table has roughly 100,000 clones, 70% to 90% appearing once. The rearrangement uses TRBV4-2 and TRBJ2-2; the match to TRBD1 covers 8 bases. Sequencing used peripheral blood. This clonotype was sampled from a human donor in a cohort sampled during active COVID-19. The CDR3 is CASSQLIQGENTGELFF. The DNA of the CDR3 is TGTGCCAGCAGCCAACTTATACAGGGGGAGAACACCGGGGAGCTGTTTTTT.